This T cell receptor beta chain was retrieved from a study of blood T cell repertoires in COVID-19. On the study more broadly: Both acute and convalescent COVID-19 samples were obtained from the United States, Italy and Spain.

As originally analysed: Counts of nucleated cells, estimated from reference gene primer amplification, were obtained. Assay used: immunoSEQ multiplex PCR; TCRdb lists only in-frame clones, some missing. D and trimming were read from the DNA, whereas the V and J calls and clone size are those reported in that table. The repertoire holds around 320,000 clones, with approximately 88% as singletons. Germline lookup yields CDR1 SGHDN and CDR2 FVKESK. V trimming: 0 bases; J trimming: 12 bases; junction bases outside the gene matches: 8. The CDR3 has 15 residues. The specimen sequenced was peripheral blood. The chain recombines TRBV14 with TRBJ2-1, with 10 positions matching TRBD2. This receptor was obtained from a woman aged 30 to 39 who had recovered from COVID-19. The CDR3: CASSQDGSGGAGQFF. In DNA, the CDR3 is TGTGCCAGCAGCCAAGATGGGAGCGGGGGGGCCGGGCAGTTCTTC.